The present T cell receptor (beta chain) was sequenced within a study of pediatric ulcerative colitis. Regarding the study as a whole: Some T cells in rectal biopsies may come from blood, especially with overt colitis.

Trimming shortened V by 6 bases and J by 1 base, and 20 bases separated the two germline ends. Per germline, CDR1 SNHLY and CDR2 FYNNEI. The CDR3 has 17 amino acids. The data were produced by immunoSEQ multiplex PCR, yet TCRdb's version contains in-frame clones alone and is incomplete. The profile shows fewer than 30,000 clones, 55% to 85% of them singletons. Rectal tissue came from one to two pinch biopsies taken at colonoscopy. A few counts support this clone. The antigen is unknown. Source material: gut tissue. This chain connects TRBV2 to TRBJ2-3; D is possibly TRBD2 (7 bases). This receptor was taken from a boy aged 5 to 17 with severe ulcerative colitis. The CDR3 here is CASRQGRGRERTDTQYF. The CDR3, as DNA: TGTGCCAGCAGACAAGGGAGGGGGAGAGAGCGCACAGATACGCAGTATTTT.